This T cell receptor beta chain is from a study of blood T cell repertoires in COVID-19 (dated by TCRdb to about 2020). Notes on the research overall: The collaborator samples originated in the United States, Italy and Spain and spanned the acute and convalescent phases of COVID-19. The material from the prospective study consisted of cDNA or gDNA derived from T cells, B-cell-depleted T cells, or PBMCs. Subjects who had been exposed to COVID-19, were actively infected with it, or had recovered from it provided the deeply sampled blood TCRbeta repertoires that made up the dataset. The repertoires were released in a freely available public database meant as a resource for research on the immune response to SARS-CoV-2. Samples were obtained from the ongoing ImmuneRACE study (first 160 participants) and from over 1,000 subjects provided by 6 global collaborators. Sample metadata almost always included a de-identified subject ID, COVID-19 status, age in years and sex. Where HLA class I and class II types were available, the types were taken from metadata supplied by the sample provider, not from assay-based typing.

General study outcomes and caveats: The quantity of clinical and demographic metadata differed by source and by participant and was supplied without curation.

This clone was picked up one time. Its specific antigen is unknown. Per-base qualities were not stored, and no clone one base away is much larger. Collaborating institutions collected whole blood in K2EDTA tubes following their own protocols. For TCRbeta analysis, collaborator samples were shipped as frozen whole blood, as isolated PBMCs, or as DNA extracted from either sample type. Clipping removes 1 base from V and 0 bases from J, with 1 as the unmatched junction base count. The CDR3 spans 15 residues, from the cysteine through the phenylalanine. The retained sequence is limited to the CDR3, 45 bases, with the frame set at the first base. CDR1 and CDR2 are drawn from the germline V gene: ENHRY, SYGVKD. TCRbeta CDR3 regions were amplified from genomic DNA using the immunoSEQ Assay, a bias-controlled multiplex PCR. From the authors' description of their analysis: The number of nucleated cells in each sample was estimated by amplification of reference gene primers within the assay. To quantify the absolute abundance of each unique TCRbeta CDR3 rearrangement, sequence reads were collapsed and filtered. Productive Simpson clonality was computed per sample as the square root of Simpson's diversity index over productive rearrangements. The table comes from immuneACCESS by way of TCRdb, which keeps in-frame sequences with V and J called. Part of the clones is missing from these tables; in studies checked, under half for an unresolved V gene and the rest for unknown reasons. The DNA gave D and trimming, while V, J and clone size come from that table. Present in this sample are 55,000 to 75,000 clones, roughly 77% of which were seen just once. 9% to 9.5% of the sample is held by the ten biggest clonotypes.

The sequencing sample was made of peripheral blood. The clonotype comes from a human donor in a cohort sampled during active COVID-19. Rearrangement joined TRBV10-3 to TRBJ2-7, with 9 junctional bases fitting TRBD2. The nucleotides are TGTGCCATCAGTGAGTTAGCGGGGGACTCCTACGAGCAGTACTTC. Its translation reads: CAISELAGDSYEQYF.